Following are 19 T cell receptor beta chains from one sample sequenced in a study of response to subunit inactivated influenza vaccine. TCRdb re-called the RT-PCR reads with MiXCR, one entry per CDR3 protein. The data show 650,000 to 700,000 distinct CDR3 sequences, 15% to 18% seen once. Specimen: PBMCs from blood, collected about 13 days after vaccination. The receptors shown here come from a man in his forties or fifties who received an inactivated influenza vaccine.

This rearrangement joins TRBV27 to TRBJ2-7; 9 positions agree with TRBD2. V lost 4 bases to trimming and J lost 4 bases; unmatched junction nucleotides: 11. The CDR3 sequence is 16 residues long. Germline-derived CDR1 and CDR2 are MNHEY and SMNVEV (reference sequence). CDR3 loop: CASSSSGRSSFYEQYF. Here the CDR3 DNA reads TGTGCCAGCAGTTCAAGCGGGAGGTCCTCCTTTTACGAGCAGTACTTC.

This clonotype was seen a few times. The chain combines TRBV4-2 with TRBJ1-2; TRBD1 aligns across 7 bases. Per germline, CDR1 LGHNA and CDR2 YNFKEQ. This CDR3 region has 15 residues. Trimming took 1 base from V and 6 from J; bases not matched to a gene: 8. The CDR3 bases are TGTGCCAGCAGCCAAGGACAGGGCGGGGGAAATGGCTACACCTTC. Translating it yields CASSQGQGGGNGYTF.

This clonotype was recorded a few times. This rearrangement joins TRBV10-3 to TRBJ2-3, with TRBD1 identical over 7 bases. The CDR3 sequence is 15 residues long. With 3 bases clipped from V and 2 bases from J, the junction kept 5 bases outside the gene matches. Germline assignment: CDR1 ENHRY and CDR2 SYGVKD. In DNA, the CDR3 is TGTGCCATCAGTGATCGCGGACAGGACACAGATACGCAGTATTTT. Translating it yields CAISDRGQDTDTQYF.

The table lists this clonotype with many counts. The chain carries TRBV5-6 and TRBJ1-6; no definite D call. Germline assignment: CDR1 SGHDT and CDR2 YYEEEE. V was cut by 3 bases and J by 5 bases, with 3 bases left in between. The length of the CDR3 is 12 residues. The CDR3 region has the DNA TGTGCCAGCAGCTCGGATAATTCACCCCTCCACTTT. Translation: CASSSDNSPLHF.

In its sample, this clonotype was seen a few times. The rearrangement links TRBV4-1 to TRBJ1-2; TRBD1 matches 9 bases. The V and J ends lost 1 base and 0 bases, in that order; junction bases with no gene match: 6. Germline V gene lookup returns CDR1 MGHRA and CDR2 YSYEKL. This CDR3 region has 17 residues. The CDR3 reads CASSQAGQGESNYGYTF. The CDR3 nucleotides are TGCGCCAGCAGCCAAGCGGGACAGGGAGAATCTAACTATGGCTACACCTTC.

Of note for this clonotype: A read error may account for a junction end that differs from germline. The rearrangement links TRBV20-1 to TRBJ2-1; TRBD2 aligns across 13 bases. Germline V gene lookup returns CDR1 DFQATT and CDR2 SNEGSKA (reference sequence). The CDR3 spans 17 residues. The CDR3 loop reads CCAAGGLAGDVYNEQFF. In DNA, the CDR3 is TGCTGTGCAGCCGGCGGACTAGCGGGAGATGTTTACAATGAGCAGTTCTTC.

This clonotype was detected a few times. The genes are TRBV29-1 and TRBJ2-1; 8 nucleotides align to TRBD2. V shed 0 bases and J 2 bases; nucleotides not matched to a gene: 6. The CDR3 runs to 16 residues. CDR1 and CDR2 from the germline V gene are SQVTM and ANQGSEA. The DNA of the CDR3 is TGCAGCGTTGAAGATCTTGGTAGCGGGACCTACAATGAGCAGTTCTTC. This sequence encodes CSVEDLGSGTYNEQFF.

This clonotype was counted only a few times. The chain is built from TRBV27 and TRBJ1-1; D remains ambiguous. CDR1 and CDR2 from the germline V gene are MNHEY and SMNVEV (reference sequence). Trimming left V 5 bases short and J 1 base short, with 11 bases between. This CDR3 is built from 14 residues. The CDR3 DNA reads TGTGCCAGCAGTCCCGACCTTCCGAACACTGAAGCTTTCTTT. Amino acid sequence: CASSPDLPNTEAFF.

The chain employs TRBV7-8 and TRBJ1-1; D not resolved. There are 15 residues in the CDR3. Trimming cost V 3 bases and J 4 bases, with 15 bases left between them. CDR1 is SGHVS and CDR2 is FQNEAQ in the germline V gene. This chain's CDR3 is CASSFPVRSSTEAFF. CDR3 DNA sequence: TGTGCCAGCAGCTTTCCCGTCAGGAGCTCCACTGAAGCTTTCTTT.

V and J are TRBV15 and TRBJ2-7; D remains ambiguous. Germline CDR1 LNHNV, CDR2 YYDKDF (reference sequence). The CDR3 totals 11 residues. V lost 0 bases and J lost 6, with 3 bases in between. Here the CDR3 reads CATSRDREQYF. The CDR3 nucleotides read TGTGCCACCAGCAGAGACCGCGAGCAGTACTTC.

This clonotype was detected a few times. The V gene is TRBV5-1, the J gene TRBJ2-3, with 8 bases identical to TRBD1. Trimming at V came to 0 bases and at J to 6 bases, leaving 6 bases not matched to a gene. Germline assignment: CDR1 SGHRS and CDR2 YFSETQ. This CDR3 has 15 residues. The CDR3 loop is CASSLDQGAGDTQYF. The CDR3 DNA is TGCGCCAGCAGCTTGGACCAGGGGGCAGGGGATACGCAGTATTTT.

This clonotype was seen a few times. The chain employs TRBV11-1 and TRBJ2-7; 8 bases map to TRBD1. After removal of 5 bases from V and 3 bases from J, the junction contained 6 bases not matched to a gene. The CDR3 spans 14 residues. The germline CDR1 and CDR2 sequences are SGHAT and FQDESV (reference sequence). CDR3 residues: CASSPNGQGYEQYF. The CDR3 nucleotides read TGTGCCAGCAGCCCCAATGGACAGGGCTACGAGCAGTACTTC.

The V and J genes are TRBV3-1 and TRBJ2-7; no definite D call. The CDR3 loop spans 16 amino acids. Germline CDR1 and CDR2: LGHDT and YNNKEL (reference sequence). Trimming left V 0 bases short and J 7 bases short, with 19 bases between. Written as DNA, the CDR3 is TGTGCCAGCAGCCAAGAACTCTCCAGCCGTCCTGGTGAGCAGTACTTC. Translating it yields CASSQELSSRPGEQYF.

This clonotype was found a few times. This sequence joins TRBV7-2 and TRBJ2-2, with 8 bases that match TRBD1. Trimming cost V 3 bases and J 6 bases; bases outside gene matches: 6. This CDR3 has 15 amino acids. Germline CDR1 SGHTA, CDR2 FQGNSA. CDR3 nucleotides: TGTGCCAGCAGCTTCCAAGTGGACAGGGCCGGGGAGCTGTTTTTT. It encodes CASSFQVDRAGELFF. The full variable domain, completed using reference TRBV7-2 and TRBJ2-2, is GAGVSQSPSNKVTEKGKDVELRCDPISGHTALYWYRQSLGQGLEFLIYFQGNSAPDKSGLPSDRFSAERTGGSVSTLTIQRTQQEDSAVYLCASSFQVDRAGELFFGEGSRLTVL.

This clonotype was recorded at least ten times. The chain uses TRBV29-1 and TRBJ2-7; 9 nucleotides line up with TRBD1. This CDR3 has 15 residues. CDR1 is SQVTM, CDR2 ANQGSEA, per germline. Germline trimming cut 6 bases from V and 0 bases from J; bases unmatched to any gene: 9. The CDR3 coding sequence is TGCAGCGTCAAGGTAGGGACAGGGCGCTCCTACGAGCAGTACTTC. Encoded protein: CSVKVGTGRSYEQYF.

J is TRBJ1-5 and V is TRBV7-2, with D uncertain. The CDR3 runs to 15 residues. Germline V gene data show CDR1 as SGHTA and CDR2 as FQGNSA. Trimming removed 4 bases at V and 4 bases at J, with 14 bases between. The DNA for the CDR3 is TGTGCCAGCAGCTCCGCCTCTCACAGAAATCAGCCCCAGCATTTT. Translating it yields CASSSASHRNQPQHF.

The chain carries TRBV6-2 or TRBV6-3 and TRBJ1-5; the match to TRBD1 covers 8 bases. Trimming at V came to 8 bases and at J to 5 bases, leaving 5 bases not matched to a gene. The CDR3 sequence is 13 residues long. Germline CDR1 reads MNHEY; CDR2 reads SVGEGT. The CDR3 is CASDRGRDQPQHF. The CDR3 DNA sequence: TGTGCCAGCGACAGGGGTCGGGATCAGCCCCAGCATTTT.

This clonotype was observed a few times. V usage is TRBV6-2 or TRBV6-3 and J usage is TRBJ2-3; TRBD2 might be the D (7 bases). This CDR3 comprises 16 residues. V gave up 2 bases and J gave up 3 bases, with 15 bases separating them. CDR1 is MNHEY and CDR2 is SVGEGT in the germline V gene. As DNA, the CDR3 is TGTGCCAGCAGTTACATGAGGGGGGGGGTAACAGATACGCAGTATTTT. It is translated as CASSYMRGGVTDTQYF.

This clonotype was found a few times. The chain joins TRBV6-2 or TRBV6-3 to TRBJ2-3; tentative D call: TRBD2 (6 bases). Germline V lookup: CDR1 MNHEY, CDR2 SVGEGT. The germline V and J ends were trimmed by 2 bases and 2 bases, with 14 bases remaining between them. There are 16 residues in the CDR3. This CDR3 is CASSYGLARNTDTQYF. CDR3 DNA sequence: TGTGCCAGCAGTTACGGGCTAGCGCGGAACACAGATACGCAGTATTTT.